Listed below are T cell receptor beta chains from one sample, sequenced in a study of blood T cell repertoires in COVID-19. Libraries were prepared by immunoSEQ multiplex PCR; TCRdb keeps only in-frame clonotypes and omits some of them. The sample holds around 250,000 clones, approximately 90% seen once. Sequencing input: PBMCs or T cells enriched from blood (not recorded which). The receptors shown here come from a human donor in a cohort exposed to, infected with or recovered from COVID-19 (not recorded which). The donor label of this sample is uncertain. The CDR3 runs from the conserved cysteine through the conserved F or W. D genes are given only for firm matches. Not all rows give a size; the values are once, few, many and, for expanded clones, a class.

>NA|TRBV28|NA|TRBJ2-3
CASGSVGTGADTQYF
TGTGCCAGCGGTTCGGTGGGGACTGGCGCAGATACGCAGTATTTT
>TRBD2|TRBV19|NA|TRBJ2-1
CASSIFSGLYNEQFF
TGTGCCAGTAGTATTTTTAGCGGGCTCTACAATGAGCAGTTCTTC
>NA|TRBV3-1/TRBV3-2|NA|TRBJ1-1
CASSPQGLDTEAFF
TGTGCCAGCAGCCCGCAGGGGCTGGACACTGAAGCTTTCTTT
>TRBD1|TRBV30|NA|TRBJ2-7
CAWSPGTGAYEQYF
TGTGCCTGGAGTCCGGGGACAGGGGCCTACGAGCAGTACTTC
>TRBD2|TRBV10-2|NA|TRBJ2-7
CASSRGLAINSSYEQYF
TGCGCCAGCAGCCGCGGACTAGCAATAAACTCCTCCTACGAGCAGTACTTC
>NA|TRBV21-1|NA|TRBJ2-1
CASSKVIRVLFLLTYNEQFF
TGTGCCAGCAGCAAAGTAATCAGGGTCCTATTCCTCCTGACCTACAATGAGCAGTTCTTC
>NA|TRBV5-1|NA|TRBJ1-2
CASSWGGANYGYTF
TGCGCCAGCAGCTGGGGGGGAGCTAACTATGGCTACACCTTC
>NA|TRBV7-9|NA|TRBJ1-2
CASSLLNRGSTF
TGTGCCAGCAGCTTACTGAATCGAGGTAGCACCTTC
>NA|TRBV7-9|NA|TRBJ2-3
CASSAFTGSRSTDTQYF
TGTGCCAGCAGCGCCTTTACGGGGAGTCGGAGCACAGATACGCAGTATTTT
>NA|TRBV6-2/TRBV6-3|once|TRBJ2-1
CASSTLLRDEQFF
TGTGCCAGCAGTACCCTCCTCCGCGATGAGCAGTTCTTC
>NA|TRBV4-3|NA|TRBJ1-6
CASSQGGVLISPLHF
TGCGCCAGCAGCCAAGGCGGGGTTTTGATTTCACCCCTCCACTTT
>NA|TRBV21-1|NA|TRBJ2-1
CASSKPPTGLNEQFF
TGTGCCAGCAGCAAACCCCCTACGGGACTTAATGAGCAGTTCTTC
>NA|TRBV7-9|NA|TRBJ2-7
CASSSLSYGEQYF
TGTGCCAGCAGCTCTCTGTCCTACGGCGAGCAGTACTTC
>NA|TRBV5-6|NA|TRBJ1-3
CASSVLQAYGNTIYF
TGTGCCAGCAGCGTACTACAAGCTTATGGAAACACCATATATTTT
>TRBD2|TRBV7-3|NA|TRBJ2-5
CASSLGGGLQETQYF
TGTGCCAGCAGCTTAGGCGGGGGGCTCCAAGAGACCCAGTACTTC
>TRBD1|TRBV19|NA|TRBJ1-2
CASSGQVYRYTF
TGTGCCAGTAGCGGACAGGTCTATCGCTACACCTTC
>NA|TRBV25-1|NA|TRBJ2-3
CASSIGVTDTQYF
TGTGCCAGCAGTATAGGGGTCACAGATACGCAGTATTTT
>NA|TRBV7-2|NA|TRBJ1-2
CASSPGQNHDYGYTF
TGTGCCAGCAGCCCCGGACAGAATCACGACTATGGCTACACCTTC
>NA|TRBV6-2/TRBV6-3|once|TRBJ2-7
CASTPRGTNYEQYF
TGTGCCAGCACCCCCCGCGGTACCAACTACGAGCAGTACTTC
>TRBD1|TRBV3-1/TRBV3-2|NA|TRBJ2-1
CASSPRTGGMYNEQFF
TGTGCCAGCAGCCCCCGGACAGGGGGAATGTACAATGAGCAGTTCTTC
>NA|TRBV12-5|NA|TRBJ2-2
CASGLAPSDTGELFF
TGTGCTAGTGGTTTGGCGCCTAGCGACACCGGGGAGCTGTTTTTT
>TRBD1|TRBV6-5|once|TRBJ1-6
CASRRQGRSPLHF
TGTGCCAGCAGAAGACAGGGCCGCTCACCCCTCCACTTT
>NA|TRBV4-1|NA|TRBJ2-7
CASSLRQVSSYEQYF
TGCGCCAGCAGCCTTCGACAGGTTAGCTCCTACGAGCAGTACTTC
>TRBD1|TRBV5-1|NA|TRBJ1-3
CASSPGIGTDSGNTIYF
TGCGCCAGCAGCCCTGGAATTGGGACAGACTCTGGAAACACCATATATTTT
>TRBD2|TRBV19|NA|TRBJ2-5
CASNPAGGLQETQYF
TGTGCCAGTAACCCAGCGGGGGGCCTTCAAGAGACCCAGTACTTC
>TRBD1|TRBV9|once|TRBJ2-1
CASSVRGQGRNEQFF
TGTGCCAGCAGCGTGAGGGGACAGGGTCGCAATGAGCAGTTCTTC
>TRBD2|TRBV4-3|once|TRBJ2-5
CASSQDLLAGGPPGETQYF
TGCGCCAGCAGCCAAGATCTTCTAGCGGGGGGGCCACCCGGCGAGACCCAGTACTTC
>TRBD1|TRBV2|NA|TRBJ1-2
CASSEGQGLSGYTF
TGTGCCAGCAGTGAGGGACAGGGTCTCTCTGGCTACACCTTC
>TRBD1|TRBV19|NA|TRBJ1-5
CASTPGDFTRGDQPQHF
TGTGCCAGTACCCCAGGGGATTTTACCAGGGGGGATCAGCCCCAGCATTTT
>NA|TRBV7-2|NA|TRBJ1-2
CASSLARNDGYTF
TGTGCCAGCAGCTTAGCGCGTAATGATGGCTACACCTTC
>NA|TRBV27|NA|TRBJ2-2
CASSYRGGAGELFF
TGTGCCAGCAGTTACAGGGGGGGCGCCGGGGAGCTGTTTTTT
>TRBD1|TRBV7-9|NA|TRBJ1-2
CASSPGQGANYGYTF
TGTGCCAGCAGCCCAGGACAGGGAGCTAACTATGGCTACACCTTC
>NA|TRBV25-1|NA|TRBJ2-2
CASSGEYTGELFF
TGTGCCAGCAGTGGGGAGTACACCGGGGAGCTGTTTTTT
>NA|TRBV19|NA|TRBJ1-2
CASSMVYKRPQGRAYGYTF
TGTGCCAGTAGTATGGTCTACAAACGTCCCCAGGGGAGGGCCTATGGCTACACCTTC
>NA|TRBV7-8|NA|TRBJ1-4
CASRAGRTNEKLFF
TGTGCCAGCAGGGCTGGGAGGACTAATGAAAAACTGTTTTTT